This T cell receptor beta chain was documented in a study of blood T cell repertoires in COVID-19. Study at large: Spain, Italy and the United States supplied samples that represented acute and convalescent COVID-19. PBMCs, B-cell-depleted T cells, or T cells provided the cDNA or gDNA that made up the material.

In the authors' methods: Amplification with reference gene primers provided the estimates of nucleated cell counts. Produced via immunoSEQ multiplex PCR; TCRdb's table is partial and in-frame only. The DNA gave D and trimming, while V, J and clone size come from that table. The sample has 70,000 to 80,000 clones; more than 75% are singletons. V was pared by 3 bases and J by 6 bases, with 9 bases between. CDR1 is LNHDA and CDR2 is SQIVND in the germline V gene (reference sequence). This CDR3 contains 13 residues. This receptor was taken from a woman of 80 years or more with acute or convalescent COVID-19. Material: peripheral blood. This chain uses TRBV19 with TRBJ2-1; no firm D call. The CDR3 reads CASSIRGLNEQFF. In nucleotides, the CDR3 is TGTGCCAGTAGTATTAGAGGTCTCAATGAGCAGTTCTTC.